These 6 T cell receptor beta chains came from one sample sequenced in a study of blood T cell repertoires in COVID-19. The method was immunoSEQ multiplex PCR; TCRdb's version includes in-frame clones alone and lacks a portion of them. This table has around 150,000 clones, approximately 90% appearing once. The sample taken for sequencing was peripheral blood. The receptors come from a man younger than 45 with COVID-19, enrolled during active disease.

In this sample, this clone turned up once. The gene calls are TRBV5-1 and TRBJ2-1, with 8 bases aligning to TRBD1. CDR1 is SGHRS and CDR2 is YFSETQ in the germline V gene. The CDR3 spans 15 residues. The V and J ends lost 3 bases and 6 bases, in that order; junction bases with no gene match: 8. CDR3 loop: CASSYRDRSTNEQFF. In nucleotides, the CDR3 is TGCGCCAGCAGCTACCGGGACAGGAGTACCAATGAGCAGTTCTTC.

The chain uses TRBV4-3 and TRBJ2-7, with 7 bases fitting TRBD1. CDR1 is LGHNA and CDR2 is YSLEER in the germline V gene. V trimming: 2 bases; J trimming: 0 bases; junction bases outside the gene matches: 7. This CDR3 comprises 16 residues. The CDR3 DNA sequence: TGCGCCAGCAGCCAAAATGGGGACAGTCGCTCCTACGAGCAGTACTTC. It yields the protein CASSQNGDSRSYEQYF.

The rearrangement joins TRBV6-5 to TRBJ1-4; D possibly corresponds to TRBD1 (5 bases). Germline CDR1 and CDR2: MNHEY and SVGAGI. CDR3 length: 15 amino acids. With 2 bases removed from V and 4 bases from J, the gap between germline ends came to 11 bases. CDR3 in DNA: TGTGCCAGCAGTTACCGGGCGGACAATAATGAAAAACTGTTTTTT. Translation gives CASSYRADNNEKLFF.

V is TRBV4-2 and J is TRBJ1-4, with 7 bases that match TRBD1. The V gene's germline CDR1 is LGHNA and CDR2 YNFKEQ. The CDR3 has 17 residues. Trimming removed 4 bases from V and 1 base from J; junction bases left unmatched: 9. CDR3 loop: CASSLNPGGQTNEKLFF. The CDR3 nucleotides read TGTGCCAGCAGCCTCAACCCAGGGGGACAAACTAATGAAAAACTGTTTTTT.

V gene TRBV5-4 combines with J gene TRBJ1-4; possible D gene TRBD1, 5 bases. V lost 3 bases, J lost 12 bases, and 18 bases lay in between. Germline CDR1 SGHNT, CDR2 YYREEE (reference sequence). This CDR3 contains 14 residues. The CDR3: CASSYPPFRVELFF. The CDR3 DNA is TGTGCCAGCAGCTACCCACCTTTCAGGGTGGAACTGTTTTTT. The whole variable domain, filled in from reference TRBV5-4 and TRBJ1-4, reads ETGVTQSPTHLIKTRGQQVTLRCSSQSGHNTVSWYQQALGQGPQFIFQYYREEENGRGNFPPRFSGLQFPNYSSELNVNALELDDSALYLCASSYPPFRVELFFGSGTQLSVL.

This clone showed up just once. CDR3 amino acids: CASSGGRRSLSNQPQHF. The CDR3 DNA sequence: TGTGCCAGTAGTGGAGGCAGACGCTCTCTTAGCAATCAGCCCCAGCATTTT. This chain uses TRBV19 with TRBJ1-5; D not certain. This CDR3 contains 17 residues. CDR1 is LNHDA, CDR2 SQIVND, per germline (reference sequence). The V end was cut by 5 bases, the J end by 0 bases, with 17 bases between.